This T cell receptor (beta chain) was observed in a study of shared clonotypes between healthy human individuals. Overall study results and limits: When compared with the clonotypes that were shared by all four sorted-subset donors, the non-shared clonotypes turned out to have lower generation probabilities. Limitation of the genetic and exposure-history diversity represented came from the few donors.

Note on this clone: Its antigen remains unknown.

Investigators spread the genomic DNA of each subset evenly over several immunoSEQ plates. This table comes from immunoSEQ multiplex PCR, and its TCRdb copy is limited to in-frame clones, with some not included. The profile shows roughly 1 million clones, about 74% of them singletons. Sequencing was performed on memory CD4+ T cells sorted from blood. Stated subset: CD45RA-negative fraction. The source is a young man in good health.

The CDR3 bases are TGTGCCAGCAGCCAAGGAGGCGGCGGGAGGGAGACCCAGTACTTC. Protein sequence: CASSQGGGGRETQYF. This chain uses TRBV14 with TRBJ2-5, with TRBD2 matching over 8 bases. Germline CDR1 is SGHDN and CDR2 is FVKESK. This CDR3 is 15 amino acids long. With 1 base clipped from V and 5 bases from J, the junction kept 6 bases outside the gene matches.